This TCR beta chain was identified during a study of shared clonotypes between healthy human individuals. Study-wide results and limits: Naive subsets tended to show greater estimated richness than memory subsets. Among several donors, 4.5% to 5.5% of naive CD4 clonotypes were found in common.

A word on this clone: Its antigen is currently unknown.

The donor population consisted of healthy HIV-negative adults with no recent acute infections or vaccinations. Researchers partitioned CD4+ cells into CD45RA+ naive and CD45RA-negative memory subsets. This CDR3 region has 16 residues. CDR1 is SGHTA, CDR2 FQGNSA, per germline. J was trimmed by 5 bases and V by 8 bases; bases with no gene match: 15. Assay: immunoSEQ multiplex PCR; the TCRdb copy retains only in-frame clones and omits some. This sample carries fewer than 3 million clones, 92% of them seen once, and the ten largest clones take 0.37%. The clonotype was recovered from a man younger than 35 in good health. Some clones in this sample may be carry-over from other donors' samples. The chain is built from TRBV7-2 and TRBJ2-5; 9 positions agree with TRBD2. Sequencing input: naive CD4+ T cells from PBMCs. As for subset: CD45RA+ positively selected. This chain's CDR3 is CASGPPRASGTETQYF. CDR3 DNA: TGTGCCAGCGGACCGCCAAGGGCTAGCGGGACGGAGACCCAGTACTTC.